This T cell receptor (beta chain) came from a study of cytomegalovirus exposure and HLA in healthy donors. The primer mix had 60 Vbeta and 13 Jbeta primers. TCRdb's copy holds only in-frame clones and misses some; the assay was immunoSEQ multiplex PCR. The table has over 250,000 clones, around 65% seen once; the top ten hold around 2.3%. The CDR3 length is 14 residues. The germline V gene has CDR1 SGHDT and CDR2 YYEEEE. Trimming removed 0 bases from V and 3 bases from J, with 10 bases in between. The chain is built from TRBV5-6 and TRBJ2-7, with D maybe TRBD2 (5 bases). The sequence was obtained from a female donor in good health and CMV-seronegative. The sample taken for sequencing was PBMCs. DNA of the CDR3: TGTGCCAGCAGCTTGGCAGGACTGGGCTACGAGCAGTACTTC. As protein: CASSLAGLGYEQYF.